Following are 23 T cell receptor beta chains from one sample sequenced in a study of T and B cells in COVID-19 patients. TRB rearrangements were amplified by multiplex PCR with BIOMED2 TRB-A/B primers. TCRdb reprocessed the multiplex PCR reads via MiXCR and lists one record per CDR3 protein. This table has fewer than 25,000 distinct CDR3 sequences, under 30% appearing once. From blood, roughly 240-550 ng of genomic DNA served as TRB template. The sample comprised blood. The source is a human donor who had recovered from COVID-19.

This chain connects TRBV12-3 or TRBV12-4 to TRBJ2-3; D not certain. V lost 5 bases and J lost 6, with 6 bases in between. The length of the CDR3 is 11 residues. CDR3: CASSQRDTQYF. The CDR3 DNA reads TGTGCCAGCAGTCAACGTGATACGCAGTATTTT.

This clonotype came up a few times. This chain uses TRBV15 with TRBJ2-1; 8 positions match TRBD1. V gave up 3 bases and J gave up 4 bases; unmatched junction bases: 8. This CDR3 is built from 16 residues. The V gene's germline CDR1 is LNHNV and CDR2 YYDKDF (reference sequence). The CDR3 sequence is CATSRDRVDGYNEQFF. CDR3 nucleotides: TGTGCCACCAGCAGGGACAGGGTTGACGGTTACAATGAGCAGTTCTTC.

This clonotype appeared a single time. V gene TRBV14 combines with J gene TRBJ2-1, with TRBD1 matching over 7 bases. J lost 7 bases, V lost 0 bases, and 9 bases had no gene match. Germline V gene sequence: CDR1 SGHDN, CDR2 FVKESK. The CDR3 covers 16 residues. CDR3 nucleotides: TGTGCCAGCAGCCAAGACCGGGACAGACCCTGGAATGAGCAGTTCTTC. It codes for CASSQDRDRPWNEQFF.

The V gene is TRBV27, the J gene TRBJ1-1; 7 nucleotides line up with TRBD1. Germline assignment: CDR1 MNHEY and CDR2 SMNVEV (reference sequence). The CDR3 contains 15 residues. Unmatched junction bases numbered 10, after V lost 1 base and J lost 8 bases. For the CDR3, the DNA is TGTGCCAGCAGTTTATACAGGGGACGGTTCGAAGAAGCTTTCTTT. Its translation: CASSLYRGRFEEAFF.

For the CDR3, the DNA is TGTGCCTGGTCCCCCCCGGCCAGCACTAATGAAAAACTGTTTTTT. It specifies CAWSPPASTNEKLFF. The rearrangement joins TRBV30 to TRBJ1-4; no firm D call. Germline assignment: CDR1 GTSNPN and CDR2 SVGIG (reference sequence). V was cut by 5 bases and J by 2 bases, with 15 bases left in between. The CDR3 is 15 residues long.

This clonotype was seen only a few times. This sequence joins TRBV19 and TRBJ1-2; tentative D call: TRBD1 (5 bases). V lost 3 bases and J 4 bases, leaving 9 bases between the germline ends. The CDR3 has 13 amino acids. The germline CDR1 and CDR2 sequences are LNHDA and SQIVND (reference sequence). CDR3 in DNA: TGTGCCAGTAGTATTTCCCAGGGCTATGGCTACACCTTC. Translation gives CASSISQGYGYTF.

This clonotype counts as medium-sized (0.01 to 0.1%). The rearrangement links TRBV18 to TRBJ2-3; 7 bases map to TRBD2. Trimming removed 1 base from V and 4 bases from J; junction bases left unmatched: 8. The CDR3 is made up of 16 amino acids. CDR1 KGHSH and CDR2 LQKENI come from the germline V gene. The CDR3 loop reads CASSPRRGGNADTQYF. CDR3 nucleotide sequence: TGTGCCAGCTCACCACGGAGGGGAGGGAATGCAGATACGCAGTATTTT.

This clonotype came up a few times. The chain combines TRBV12-3 or TRBV12-4 with TRBJ2-7, with 7 bases lining up with TRBD1. The CDR3 has 14 residues. J gave up 2 bases and V 5 bases, and 6 bases lay outside the gene matches. The CDR3: CASSAQGIPYEQYF. As DNA, the CDR3 is TGTGCCAGCAGTGCACAGGGGATACCCTACGAGCAGTACTTC.

V gene TRBV15 combines with J gene TRBJ2-1, with 7 bases aligning to TRBD2. CDR1 LNHNV and CDR2 YYDKDF come from the germline V gene (reference sequence). The V and J ends lost 1 base and 4 bases, in that order; junction bases with no gene match: 4. The CDR3 length is 15 residues. CDR3 in DNA: TGTGCCACCAGCAGAGCGAGCGGGGATTACAATGAGCAGTTCTTC. The encoded protein is CATSRASGDYNEQFF. Complete variable domain (other parts from reference TRBV15 and TRBJ2-1): DAMVIQNPRYQVTQFGKPVTLSCSQTLNHNVMYWYQQKSSQAPKLLFHYYDKDFNNEADTPDNFQSRRPNTSFCFLDIRSPGLGDTAMYLCATSRASGDYNEQFFGPGTRLTVL.

To note about this clonotype: This clone may be a read error of a much larger clone one base away. The rearrangement links TRBV6-6 to TRBJ2-1; 9 bases are shared with TRBD2. There are 15 residues in the CDR3. CDR1 and CDR2 from the germline V gene are MNHNY and SVGAGI (reference sequence). V trimming: 6 bases; J trimming: 9 bases; junction bases outside the gene matches: 12. The CDR3 nucleotides read TGTGCCAGCAGCCACCCCGGGGTAGCGGGAGCTGAGCAGTTCTTC. Its translation is CASSHPGVAGAEQFF.

This clonotype was detected only a few times. This chain links TRBV15 with TRBJ2-5, with a tentative D call TRBD2 (5 bases). From germline, CDR1 is LNHNV and CDR2 YYDKDF (reference sequence). V was clipped by 0 bases and J by 5 bases, with 13 bases between them. This CDR3 comprises 15 residues. The CDR3 region has the DNA TGTGCCACCAGCAGAGAGCGGGTCCTCGGCGAGACCCAGTACTTC. Amino acids: CATSRERVLGETQYF.

This chain uses TRBV6-5 with TRBJ2-7; 11 nucleotides align to TRBD2. There are 15 residues in the CDR3. Germline CDR1 is MNHEY and CDR2 is SVGAGI. V dropped 6 bases and J dropped 0; count of bases not matched to a gene: 4. CDR3 amino acids: CASSQTSGDSYEQYF. CDR3 DNA: TGTGCCAGCAGCCAGACTAGCGGGGACTCCTACGAGCAGTACTTC.

J is TRBJ2-2 and V is TRBV30; 7 bases map to TRBD1. Per the germline V gene, CDR1 is GTSNPN and CDR2 is SVGIG (reference sequence). The ends lost 7 bases at V and 2 bases at J; junction bases unmatched: 4. This CDR3 comprises 13 residues. As DNA, the CDR3 is TGTGCCTTTAGACAGGGCAACACCGGGGAGCTGTTTTTT. It is translated as CAFRQGNTGELFF. The whole variable domain, remainder taken from reference TRBV30 and TRBJ2-2, is SQTIHQWPATLVQPVGSPLSLECTVEGTSNPNLYWYRQAAGRGLQLLFYSVGIGQISSEVPQNLSASRPQDRQFILSSKKLLLSDSGFYLCAFRQGNTGELFFGEGSRLTVL.

Many counts were recorded for this clonotype. This rearrangement joins TRBV30 to TRBJ2-2; 7 nucleotides align to TRBD2. This CDR3 is built from 16 residues. Per germline, CDR1 GTSNPN and CDR2 SVGIG (reference sequence). J gave up 2 bases and V 8 bases, and 14 bases lay outside the gene matches. DNA of the CDR3: TGTGCCCTCGGGGGGAGGGGTGGCGTCAACACCGGGGAGCTGTTTTTT. Translating gives CALGGRGGVNTGELFF.

This chain connects TRBV25-1 to TRBJ2-3; 8 bases match TRBD1. CDR3 length: 15 residues. The germline V gene has CDR1 MGHDK and CDR2 SYGVNS. The V and J ends lost 7 bases and 3 bases, in that order; junction bases with no gene match: 9. The chain's CDR3 is CASTTSTGVTDTQYF. CDR3 in DNA: TGTGCCAGCACAACTTCGACAGGGGTTACAGATACGCAGTATTTT. Variable domain in full (rest from reference TRBV25-1 and TRBJ2-3): EADIYQTPRYLVIGTGKKITLECSQTMGHDKMYWYQQDPGMELHLIHYSYGVNSTEKGDLSSESTVSRIRTEHFPLTLESARPSHTSQYLCASTTSTGVTDTQYFGPGTRLTVL.

This clonotype is categorized as medium-sized. The chain links TRBV12-3 or TRBV12-4 to TRBJ2-1; a possible D gene is TRBD1 (6 bases). V shed 6 bases and J shed 4 bases, with 13 bases lying between them. The CDR3 length is 14 residues. CDR3 amino acids: CASSRSTGYNEQFF. The CDR3 DNA is TGTGCCAGCAGCCGATCGACAGGATACAATGAGCAGTTCTTC.

J is TRBJ1-3 and V is TRBV6-5, with 9 nucleotides matching TRBD1. The CDR3 length is 16 residues. With V trimmed by 5 bases and J by 1 base, 6 bases remained unmatched. The germline V gene has CDR1 MNHEY and CDR2 SVGAGI. The CDR3 DNA reads TGTGCCAGCAGTCGATCGGGACAGGGATCTGGAAACACCATATATTTT. This sequence encodes CASSRSGQGSGNTIYF.

V is TRBV6-2 or TRBV6-3 and J is TRBJ2-7; TRBD2 agrees at 8 bases. The CDR3 runs 16 residues. The germline V gene encodes CDR1 MNHEY and CDR2 SVGEGT. After removal of 8 bases from V and 0 bases from J, the junction contained 12 bases not matched to a gene. In DNA form, the CDR3 reads TGTGCCAGCCTCTCCGTTTCGGGAGGGAGCTCCTACGAGCAGTACTTC. This gives the protein CASLSVSGGSSYEQYF.

The chain joins TRBV6-1 to TRBJ1-1; D gene uncertain. Trimming cost V 2 bases and J 7 bases, with 11 bases left between them. This CDR3 is 13 amino acids long. Germline V gene data show CDR1 as MNHNS and CDR2 as SASEGT. The CDR3 DNA follows: TGTGCCAGCAGTGAACGGGTGATGGTTGAAGCTTTCTTT. Translating gives CASSERVMVEAFF.

This chain uses TRBV11-1 with TRBJ2-1; 13 bases are shared with TRBD2. Trimming removed 4 bases from V and 4 bases from J; junction bases left unmatched: 4. The CDR3 has 16 residues. Germline V lookup: CDR1 SGHAT, CDR2 FQDESV (reference sequence). The CDR3 DNA reads TGTGCCAGCAGCTCACTAGCGGGGGGGCCGTACAATGAGCAGTTCTTC. Translated: CASSSLAGGPYNEQFF.

This clonotype was detected a few times. The chain joins TRBV5-3 to TRBJ1-5; 7 bases match TRBD1. TRBV5-3 is flagged as an ORF with uncertain function. The trim removed 5 bases at V and 10 bases at J, leaving 15 bases unmatched. The CDR3 has 15 amino acids. The DNA for the CDR3 is TGTGCCAGAAGTCCGGGACAGTCAGGGCCAGCTCCCCAGCATTTT. This codes for CARSPGQSGPAPQHF.

In this sample, this clonotype turned up a few times. The rearrangement links TRBV30 to TRBJ2-7; either TRBD1 or TRBD2 may fit D (6 bases each). V was pared by 2 bases and J by 3 bases, with 17 bases between. The CDR3 has 15 amino acids. Germline V CDR1 and CDR2: GTSNPN, SVGIG (reference sequence). DNA of the CDR3: TGTGCCTGGAGTAAGGGGGGTTTAGTGGTCTACGAGCAGTACTTC. The encoded protein is CAWSKGGLVVYEQYF.

On this clonotype itself: A much larger clonotype is one base distant, so this may be a read error. This CDR3 is CASSIAPGLEYNEQYF. CDR3 bases: TGTGCCAGTAGTATAGCACCAGGACTGGAATACAATGAGCAGTACTTC. This sequence joins TRBV19 and TRBJ2-7; a weak D match, TRBD2 (5 bases). CDR1 LNHDA and CDR2 SQIVND come from the germline V gene (reference sequence). The CDR3 sequence is 16 residues long. Trimming took 1 base from V and 7 from J, leaving 20 bases between them.